The 24 T cell receptor beta chains below were found in one sample sequenced in a study of blood T cells in healthy people across ages. The use of a sample-barcoded 5' primer and a J-beta primer mix characterized a second PCR of about 7 to 12 cycles. TCRdb called the 5' RACE reads again in MiXCR, with one record for every CDR3 protein. The sample holds some 710,000 distinct CDR3 sequences, about half seen once. The material sequenced was blood. These TCRs come from an elderly man in good health.

This clonotype was recorded at least ten times. The rearrangement uses TRBV6-1 and TRBJ2-7; perhaps TRBD1 as D (6 bases). Germline V lookup: CDR1 MNHNS, CDR2 SASEGT. V shed 6 bases and J shed 2 bases, with 8 bases lying between them. The CDR3 runs to 12 residues. The CDR3 bases are TGTGCCAGCAGGGGGGACACCTACGAGCAGTACTTC. The encoded protein is CASRGDTYEQYF.

This rearrangement joins TRBV13 to TRBJ2-7, with 10 nucleotides matching TRBD1. Germline CDR1 is PRHDT and CDR2 is FYEKMQ (reference sequence). The CDR3 is made up of 15 amino acids. Germline trimming cut 0 bases from V and 3 bases from J; bases unmatched to any gene: 2. For the CDR3, the DNA is TGTGCCAGCAGCTTAGGCAGGACAGGGGGCTACGAGCAGTACTTC. It codes for CASSLGRTGGYEQYF.

The chain joins TRBV10-3 to TRBJ1-4; D unclear. Germline V gives CDR1 ENHRY, CDR2 SYGVKD. Trimming left V 1 base short and J 8 bases short, with 5 bases between. The CDR3 has 12 residues. CDR3 amino acids: CAISEWREKLFF. For the CDR3, the DNA is TGTGCCATCAGTGAGTGGCGGGAAAAACTGTTTTTT.

In this sample, this clonotype turned up many times. The chain uses TRBV4-3 and TRBJ2-1; TRBD1 matches at 7 bases. The length of the CDR3 is 16 residues. CDR1 and CDR2 from the germline V gene are LGHNA and YSLEER. The ends lost 0 bases at V and 4 bases at J; junction bases unmatched: 6. The CDR3 nucleotides are TGCGCCAGCAGCCAAGATAAAACAGGGGCGTACAATGAGCAGTTCTTC. Protein product: CASSQDKTGAYNEQFF.

The chain combines TRBV3-1 with TRBJ2-1, with D unclear. The germline V gene encodes CDR1 LGHDT and CDR2 YNNKEL (reference sequence). With 0 bases removed from V and 7 bases from J, the gap between germline ends came to 10 bases. The CDR3 length is 14 residues. The CDR3 spells CASSQDAATNEQFF. As DNA, the CDR3 is TGTGCCAGCAGCCAAGACGCAGCGACGAATGAGCAGTTCTTC.

This chain uses TRBV28 with TRBJ2-7, with TRBD1 matching over 7 bases. The CDR3 covers 14 residues. CDR1 is MDHEN, CDR2 SYDVKM, per germline. Losses at the gene ends were 7 bases for V and 4 bases for J; bases not matched to a gene: 10. CDR3 bases: TGTGCCAGCATTGCAGGACAGGCCCCTTACGAGCAGTACTTC. This gives the protein CASIAGQAPYEQYF.

This clonotype was found a few times. Just one base apart from a much larger clone, this may be a read error. The rearrangement joins TRBV2 to TRBJ1-5; D not resolved. The CDR3 is made up of 15 amino acids. Germline V gene lookup returns CDR1 SNHLY and CDR2 FYNNEI. Trimming shortened V by 2 bases and J by 0 bases, and 8 bases separated the two germline ends. CDR3 sequence reads: CASSERRSSNQPQHF. Here the CDR3 DNA reads TGTGCCAGCAGTGAAAGGAGGTCTAGCAATCAGCCCCAGCATTTT.

This clonotype was detected only a few times. J is TRBJ2-1 and V is TRBV3-1, with 7 bases matching TRBD2. CDR1 and CDR2 (germline): LGHDT, YNNKEL (reference sequence). This CDR3 contains 16 residues. V gave up 1 base and J gave up 6 bases; unmatched junction bases: 9. The DNA of the CDR3 is TGTGCCAGCAGCCAAGTTTTGCAGCGGGGTGGCAATGAGCAGTTCTTC. Translated: CASSQVLQRGGNEQFF.

The chain employs TRBV11-3 and TRBJ2-1; TRBD1 might be the D (6 bases). The closer fit of TRBJ2-7 to the DNA end suggests the J call may be wrong. CDR3 length equals 13 residues. Germline CDR1 SGHNT, CDR2 YENEEA. The CDR3 region is CASSDEQGNEQYF. The CDR3 coding sequence is TGTGCCAGCAGCGACGAACAGGGCAATGAGCAGTACTTC.

This rearrangement joins TRBV10-3 to TRBJ2-3, with 8 bases aligning to TRBD2. CDR3 length: 16 residues. In germline, CDR1 is ENHRY, CDR2 SYGVKD. J lost 4 bases, V lost 6 bases, and 12 bases had no gene match. Written as DNA, the CDR3 is TGTGCCATCAGCCGGGAACCCCCGGGAGGGCCAGATACGCAGTATTTT. This codes for CAISREPPGGPDTQYF.

The chain employs TRBV15 and TRBJ2-1; no reliable D call. The CDR3 runs 15 residues. Trimming left V 3 bases short and J 4 bases short, with 13 bases between. CDR1 and CDR2 (germline): LNHNV, YYDKDF (reference sequence). The DNA of the CDR3 is TGTGCCACCAGCAGTATCATGTTCGGGTACAATGAGCAGTTCTTC. Its translation is CATSSIMFGYNEQFF.

The V and J genes are TRBV5-6 and TRBJ2-1, with TRBD2 matching over 7 bases. Germline V lookup: CDR1 SGHDT, CDR2 YYEEEE. The CDR3 runs to 15 residues. With 7 bases clipped from V and 1 base from J, the junction kept 8 bases outside the gene matches. The CDR3 spells CASGRSGTSYNEQFF. CDR3 nucleotides: TGTGCCAGCGGGAGGAGCGGGACTTCCTACAATGAGCAGTTCTTC.

In this sample, this clonotype turned up a few times. This chain connects TRBV12-3 or TRBV12-4 to TRBJ2-1; D is undetermined. The V end lost 6 bases, the J end lost 0 bases, and 15 bases lay between the germline ends. The CDR3 runs 16 residues. In nucleotides, the CDR3 is TGTGCCAGCAGACCGTCCACTGGAAACTCCTACAATGAGCAGTTCTTC. Amino acids: CASRPSTGNSYNEQFF.

The chain combines TRBV29-1 with TRBJ2-5; D unresolved. The CDR3 spans 12 residues. Trimming shortened V by 3 bases and J by 11 bases, and 16 bases separated the two germline ends. Germline V gene lookup returns CDR1 SQVTM and CDR2 ANQGSEA. The CDR3 is CSVEAYYNEQYF. In DNA, the CDR3 is TGCAGCGTTGAGGCCTACTACAATGAGCAGTACTTC.

This clonotype was observed a few times. The chain recombines TRBV4-3 with TRBJ2-3; tentatively, D is TRBD2 (5 bases). The CDR3 runs to 16 residues. The V end was cut by 7 bases, the J end by 4 bases, with 21 bases between. In germline, CDR1 is LGHNA, CDR2 YSLEER. CDR3 DNA sequence: TGCGCCAGCACCTCAGCAGTGGGAGATCTAGCAGATACGCAGTATTTT. It translates to CASTSAVGDLADTQYF.

Turning to this clonotype: Because the CDR3's place on the DNA is in doubt, the DNA is left out and the CDR3 is given as listed by TCRdb. The rearrangement joins TRBV12-3 or TRBV12-4 to TRBJ2-5; the table assigns TRBD1, which was not confirmed against the DNA. The CDR3 has 14 residues if both end residues are counted. The chain's CDR3 is CASSFGEGRETQYF.

At least ten counts were recorded for this clonotype. The V call is TRBV25-1, the J call TRBJ1-4; perhaps TRBD1 as D (6 bases). The V gene lost 2 bases and the J gene lost 6 bases, with 10 bases spanning the gap. The CDR3 is made up of 14 amino acids. Germline-derived CDR1 and CDR2 are MGHDK and SYGVNS. The CDR3 sequence is CASSEGTGYEKLFF. CDR3 DNA sequence: TGTGCCAGCAGTGAAGGTACAGGGTATGAAAAACTGTTTTTT.

V is TRBV6-6 and J is TRBJ1-1, with D maybe TRBD1 (6 bases). CDR3 length: 13 residues. The V end lost 7 bases, the J end lost 1 base, and 10 bases lay between the germline ends. The V gene's germline CDR1 is MNHNY and CDR2 SVGAGI (reference sequence). The CDR3 nucleotides read TGTGCCAGCAAGGGGGGGCCGAACACTGAAGCTTTCTTT. This codes for CASKGGPNTEAFF.

The chain is built from TRBV27 and TRBJ1-2; D possibly corresponds to TRBD1 (6 bases). This CDR3 contains 14 residues. The germline V and J ends were trimmed by 8 bases and 4 bases, with 17 bases remaining between them. Per germline, CDR1 MNHEY and CDR2 SMNVEV (reference sequence). In nucleotides, the CDR3 is TGTGCCAGCCAAACAGGGTCGTGGGGCTATGGCTACACCTTC. Amino acid sequence: CASQTGSWGYGYTF.

This chain uses TRBV11-2 with TRBJ2-7; a weak D match, TRBD1 (6 bases). The better agreement between TRBJ2-5 and the DNA end casts doubt on the J call. The CDR3 spans 13 residues. The germline gives CDR1 SGHAT, CDR2 FQNNGV. The CDR3 DNA reads TGTGCCAGCAGCTTAGCAGGGGCTCCGACCCAGTACTTC. As protein: CASSLAGAPTQYF.

This clonotype was seen more than once but under ten times. CDR3: CASSLGRAGDEQYF. The CDR3 nucleotides are TGTGCCAGCTCCCTTGGGAGAGCGGGAGACGAGCAGTACTTC. The chain has TRBV27 and TRBJ2-7, with 8 bases that match TRBD2. The germline CDR1 and CDR2 sequences are MNHEY and SMNVEV (reference sequence). V shed 8 bases and J 5 bases; nucleotides not matched to a gene: 11. The CDR3 is 14 residues long.

This chain uses TRBV20-1 with TRBJ2-7, with TRBD2 identical over 8 bases. CDR1 is DFQATT, CDR2 SNEGSKA, per germline (reference sequence). Losses at the gene ends were 4 bases for V and 4 bases for J; bases not matched to a gene: 12. The CDR3 totals 15 residues. The CDR3 bases are TGCAGTGCTACAGTCCTCCGGGGGGGCCGATACGAGCAGTACTTC. Its translation: CSATVLRGGRYEQYF.

The CDR3 region is CSCYESGQGEAFF. The CDR3 nucleotides are TGCAGCTGCTACGAGAGTGGTCAGGGTGAAGCTTTCTTT. The chain uses TRBV29-1 and TRBJ1-1; D is perhaps TRBD1 (5 bases). CDR1 and CDR2 from the germline V gene are SQVTM and ANQGSEA. The ends were cut back, 8 bases at V and 7 bases at J, with 20 bases in the middle. The CDR3 extends over 13 amino acids.

The chain has TRBV29-1 and TRBJ2-1, with D perhaps being TRBD1 or TRBD2 (5 bases each). Looked up from germline, CDR1 is SQVTM and CDR2 is ANQGSEA. V gave up 7 bases and J gave up 8 bases, with 21 bases separating them. There are 14 residues in the CDR3. The CDR3 DNA reads TGCAGCGCTGCTTATGGGACCGGTCGAGATGAGCAGTTCTTC. As protein: CSAAYGTGRDEQFF.